Here is one T cell receptor beta chain with its context. As yet, its antigen is unknown. Sequencing libraries made from TCR beta cDNA carried unique molecular identifiers. Between roughly 0.9 and 11 million T cells gave rise to around 500,000 cDNA molecules. MiXCR was run by TCRdb on the PCR reads, yielding one entry per CDR3 protein. The sample holds fewer than 850,000 distinct CDR3 sequences, 25% to 30% seen once. This CDR3 spans 15 amino acids. The V and J ends lost 5 bases and 0 bases respectively, with 12 bases between them. CDR1 and CDR2 from the germline V gene are LGHNA and YSLEER. This specimen belongs to a study of post-analysis software for immune sequencing data. In the study overall: Some patients lacked subtype; others had relapsing-remitting, secondary progressive or progressive-relapsing disease.

Study outcomes and limitations: Controls showed significantly higher normalized Chao1 diversity than did multiple sclerosis patients. Samples from one preparation batch, clustered by F measure, grouped strongly together. Controls had lower frequencies than patients of four or five TRBV segments, which included TRBV5-6, TRBV5-1 and TRBV20-1.

The sequencing input was blood. The rearrangement links TRBV4-3 to TRBJ2-3; TRBD2 is a possible D gene (6 bases). The sequence came from a girl aged 5-17 years with multiple sclerosis. CDR3 in amino acids: CASSSWTTSTDTQYF. The CDR3, as DNA: TGCGCCAGCAGCTCGTGGACTACTAGCACAGATACGCAGTATTTT.